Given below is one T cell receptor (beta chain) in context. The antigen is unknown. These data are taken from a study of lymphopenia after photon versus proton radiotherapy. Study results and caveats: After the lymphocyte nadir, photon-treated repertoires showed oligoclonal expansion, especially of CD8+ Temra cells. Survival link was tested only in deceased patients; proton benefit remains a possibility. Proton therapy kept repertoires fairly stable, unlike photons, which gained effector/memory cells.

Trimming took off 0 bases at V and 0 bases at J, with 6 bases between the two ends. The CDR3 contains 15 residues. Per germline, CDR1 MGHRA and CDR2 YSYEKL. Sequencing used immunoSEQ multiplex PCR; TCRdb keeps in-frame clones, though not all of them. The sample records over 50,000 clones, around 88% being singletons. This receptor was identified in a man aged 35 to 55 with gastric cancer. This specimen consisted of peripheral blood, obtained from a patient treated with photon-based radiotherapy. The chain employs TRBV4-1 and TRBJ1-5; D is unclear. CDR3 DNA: TGCGCCAGCAGCCAAGACGGTTATAGCAATCAGCCCCAGCATTTT. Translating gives CASSQDGYSNQPQHF.